These 22 T cell receptor beta chains came from one sample sequenced in a study of T cell responses to AZD1222 COVID-19 vaccine. Sequenced by immunoSEQ multiplex PCR; TCRdb stores in-frame clones only, minus some. This table holds around 130,000 clones, about nine tenths found once. The source was peripheral blood, collected 28 days after the second AZD1222 dose. All receptors derive from an adult who received the AZD1222 COVID-19 vaccine.

The CDR3 DNA reads as TGTGCCACCAGTGGGGACAGAGAAGCTTTCTTT. This codes for CATSGDREAFF. The chain couples TRBV24-1 to TRBJ1-1, with TRBD1 identical over 7 bases. The V and J ends lost 5 bases and 8 bases, in that order; junction bases with no gene match: 1. Germline V gives CDR1 KGHDR, CDR2 SFDVKD. This CDR3 comprises 11 residues.

This clone was seen a handful of times. The V gene is TRBV9, the J gene TRBJ2-3; D is ambiguous. The CDR3 sequence is 13 residues long. V lost 0 bases and J lost 5, with 7 bases in between. Germline assignment: CDR1 SGDLS and CDR2 YYNGEE. The CDR3 bases are TGTGCCAGCAGCGTAGAAGGCCGAGATACGCAGTATTTT. Protein product: CASSVEGRDTQYF.

This clone was recorded only once. This sequence joins TRBV7-9 and TRBJ1-4; no reliable D call. With 1 base removed from V and 8 bases from J, the gap between germline ends came to 11 bases. CDR1 is SEHNR and CDR2 is FQNEAQ in the germline V gene (reference sequence). This CDR3 region has 14 residues. CDR3 sequence: CASSLERVGEKLFF. The CDR3 nucleotides read TGTGCCAGCAGCTTAGAGAGGGTCGGGGAAAAACTGTTTTTT.

This chain uses TRBV2 with TRBJ2-7; D is undetermined. Germline CDR1 and CDR2: SNHLY and FYNNEI. Between the trimmed V and J ends, which lost 5 bases and 5 bases, there was a span of 7 bases. The CDR3 is 11 amino acids. CDR3 bases: TGTGCCAGCAGTTGGGTGGACGAGCAGTACTTC. Its translation is CASSWVDEQYF.

The chain couples TRBV29-1 to TRBJ1-2; no clear D gene. The CDR3 sequence is 12 residues long. Germline V CDR1 and CDR2: SQVTM, ANQGSEA. V was pared by 7 bases and J by 3 bases, with 12 bases between. The CDR3: CSATPGDYGYTF. CDR3 sequence (DNA): TGCAGCGCCACCCCGGGCGACTATGGCTACACCTTC.

The chain is built from TRBV19 and TRBJ1-1; 8 positions agree with TRBD1. Germline CDR1 is LNHDA and CDR2 is SQIVND (reference sequence). The CDR3 extends over 18 amino acids. V was pared by 8 bases and J by 1 base, with 18 bases of the junction left unmatched. The CDR3 coding sequence is TGTGCCAGTTTCCCAGGACAGGGCCGCTCGGGGCGGAACACTGAAGCTTTCTTT. Residues: CASFPGQGRSGRNTEAFF.

The chain employs TRBV6-5 and TRBJ1-6, with D perhaps matching TRBD1 (5 bases). CDR3 length: 15 residues. Trimming removed 0 bases from V and 10 bases from J, with 13 bases in between. Germline V CDR1 and CDR2: MNHEY, SVGAGI. CDR3 region: CASSYSGAGRSPLHF. CDR3 coding DNA: TGTGCCAGCAGTTACTCTGGGGCAGGGAGGTCACCCCTCCACTTT.

The gene calls are TRBV16 and TRBJ1-6, with no clear D. V lost 2 bases and J lost 10, with 12 bases in between. CDR3 length: 14 residues. CDR1 and CDR2 (germline): KGHSY, FQNENV. The CDR3 DNA reads as TGTGCCAGCAGCCAAATGGCCGGGGAATCACCCCTCCACTTT. It specifies CASSQMAGESPLHF.

This chain uses TRBV19 with TRBJ1-2, with 10 bases lining up with TRBD1. The ends lost 5 bases at V and 2 bases at J; junction bases unmatched: 5. The CDR3 length is 15 residues. Germline V CDR1 and CDR2: LNHDA, SQIVND (reference sequence). The CDR3 loop reads CASSVRQGANYGYTF. CDR3 bases: TGTGCCAGTAGTGTACGACAGGGGGCGAACTATGGCTACACCTTC.

The chain carries TRBV7-9 and TRBJ2-5; D tentatively reads TRBD1 or TRBD2 (6 bases each). V was pared by 0 bases and J by 2 bases, with 7 bases between. This CDR3 spans 14 amino acids. CDR1 and CDR2 from the germline V gene are SEHNR and FQNEAQ (reference sequence). CDR3 residues: CASSLAGGQETQYF. In DNA, the CDR3 is TGTGCCAGCAGCTTAGCAGGGGGGCAAGAGACCCAGTACTTC.

To note about this clone: At one boundary the junction diverges from the germline segment, which might be a read error. CDR3 in amino acids: CASRKPGQGAGYEQYF. The CDR3 nucleotides read TGTGCCAGCAGGAAACCGGGACAGGGGGCCGGGTACGAGCAGTACTTT. The genes are TRBV27 and TRBJ2-7; 12 bases map to TRBD1. The CDR3 totals 16 residues. Looked up from germline, CDR1 is MNHEY and CDR2 is SMNVEV (reference sequence).

The rearrangement links TRBV2 to TRBJ2-7, with TRBD2 identical over 13 bases. Germline values: CDR1 SNHLY, CDR2 FYNNEI. The CDR3 has 16 amino acids. J lost 6 bases, V lost 4 bases, and 9 bases had no gene match. The CDR3: CASSGRLAGGGGEQYF. The CDR3 bases are TGTGCCAGCAGTGGCCGACTAGCGGGGGGAGGCGGCGAGCAGTACTTC.

The rearrangement links TRBV6-6 to TRBJ1-1, with D perhaps TRBD1 (5 bases). Germline V gene data show CDR1 as MNHNY and CDR2 as SVGAGI (reference sequence). Trimming took off 6 bases at V and 3 bases at J, with 14 bases between the two ends. The CDR3 spans 14 residues. CDR3 loop: CASRITMGDTEAFF. The CDR3 region has the DNA TGTGCCAGCAGAATTACTATGGGGGACACTGAAGCTTTCTTT.

The CDR3 sequence is CSGDRGLSTEAFF. The CDR3 nucleotides read TGCAGCGGAGACAGGGGGCTAAGCACTGAAGCTTTCTTT. The J gene is TRBJ1-1, the V gene TRBV29-1; 10 bases map to TRBD1. Germline CDR1 reads SQVTM; CDR2 reads ANQGSEA. V trimming: 7 bases; J trimming: 4 bases; junction bases outside the gene matches: 6. This CDR3 contains 13 residues.

This clone was counted only a few times. CDR3 in amino acids: CASSTVGEQYF. The CDR3 nucleotides read TGTGCCAGCAGCACGGTCGGAGAGCAGTACTTC. The chain has TRBV5-4 and TRBJ2-7; D gene uncertain. Trimming left V 4 bases short and J 7 bases short, with 9 bases between. The CDR3 is 11 amino acids. The germline gives CDR1 SGHNT, CDR2 YYREEE (reference sequence).

This chain connects TRBV5-5 to TRBJ2-7; TRBD2 aligns across 9 bases. This CDR3 has 14 residues. V lost 0 bases and J lost 7; bases outside the gene matches: 5. Looked up from germline, CDR1 is SGHKS and CDR2 is YYEKEE (reference sequence). CDR3 sequence (DNA): TGTGCCAGCAGCTTGGGGAGACTAGCGGCGGAGCAGTACTTC. The encoded protein is CASSLGRLAAEQYF.

The rearrangement uses TRBV19 and TRBJ1-1; no reliable D call. This CDR3 region has 13 residues. Between the trimmed V and J ends, which lost 6 bases and 0 bases, there was a span of 8 bases. CDR1 is LNHDA and CDR2 is SQIVND in the germline V gene (reference sequence). CDR3 sequence reads: CASSETLNTEAFF. CDR3 DNA sequence: TGTGCCAGTAGCGAGACTTTGAACACTGAAGCTTTCTTT.

The rearrangement joins TRBV7-8 to TRBJ1-1; 10 bases are a match to TRBD1. The CDR3 length is 16 residues. CDR1 SGHVS and CDR2 FQNEAQ come from the germline V gene. The V and J ends lost 5 bases and 1 base, in that order; junction bases with no gene match: 7. The DNA of the CDR3 is TGTGCCAGCAGCCCGCGGGACAGGGGCTCGAACACTGAAGCTTTCTTT. It yields the protein CASSPRDRGSNTEAFF.

The rearrangement links TRBV6-2 or TRBV6-3 to TRBJ2-7; weak D call: TRBD1 (6 bases). The CDR3 loop spans 14 amino acids. Germline loops: CDR1 MNHEY, CDR2 SVGEGT. V lost 5 bases, J lost 2 bases, and 13 bases lay in between. For the CDR3, the DNA is TGTGCCAGCAGTCCCGACAGGAGCACCTACGAGCAGTACTTC. It encodes CASSPDRSTYEQYF.

Only one count was recorded for this clone. The chain combines TRBV25-1 with TRBJ1-5; no definite D call. This CDR3 has 12 residues. The ends were cut back, 2 bases at V and 5 bases at J, with 4 bases in the middle. The germline gives CDR1 MGHDK, CDR2 SYGVNS. CDR3 nucleotides: TGTGCCAGCAGTGAAGGGTATCAGCCCCAGCATTTT. It is translated as CASSEGYQPQHF.

The chain joins TRBV9 to TRBJ1-2; maybe TRBD1 (6 bases). Germline values: CDR1 SGDLS, CDR2 YYNGEE. Trimming took 0 bases from V and 4 from J, leaving 19 bases between them. The CDR3 is made up of 17 amino acids. The CDR3 DNA reads as TGTGCCAGCAGCGTAGGACCCAAGGGGGTATTGGGCTATGGCTACACCTTC. The encoded protein is CASSVGPKGVLGYGYTF.

CDR3 sequence: CASSMRAGAKDEQFF. In nucleotides, the CDR3 is TGTGCCAGTAGTATGAGGGCGGGGGCGAAAGATGAGCAGTTCTTC. J is TRBJ2-1 and V is TRBV19, with D maybe TRBD2 (7 bases). CDR1 and CDR2 from the germline V gene are LNHDA and SQIVND (reference sequence). The CDR3 is 15 residues long. Trimming took off 3 bases at V and 8 bases at J, with 17 bases between the two ends.